One sample yielded the 22 T cell receptor beta chains listed below, sequenced in a study of T cell responses to AZD1222 COVID-19 vaccine. Only in-frame clones appear in the TCRdb table, and some are missing; sequencing was by immunoSEQ multiplex PCR. The sample holds roughly 120,000 clones, 88% seen once. The specimen comprised peripheral blood, sampled on day 0 of MenACWY control vaccination. The source is an adult in good health.

J is TRBJ2-7 and V is TRBV5-1, with 9 positions matching TRBD1. Per germline, CDR1 SGHRS and CDR2 YFSETQ. This CDR3 spans 14 amino acids. The trim removed 3 bases at V and 7 bases at J, leaving 8 bases unmatched. The CDR3 DNA reads TGCGCCAGCAGCTCGGGACAGGGCGTAGAAGAGCAGTACTTC. Translated, it gives CASSSGQGVEEQYF. The whole variable domain, remainder taken from reference TRBV5-1 and TRBJ2-7, is KAGVTQTPRYLIKTRGQQVTLSCSPISGHRSVSWYQQTPGQGLQFLFEYFSETQRNKGNFPGRFSGRQFSNSRSEMNVSTLELGDSALYLCASSSGQGVEEQYFGPGTRLTVT.

The V call is TRBV27, the J call TRBJ1-1, with D hard to call. The ends were cut back, 0 bases at V and 2 bases at J, with 10 bases in the middle. This CDR3 has 15 amino acids. CDR1 and CDR2 (germline): MNHEY, SMNVEV (reference sequence). The CDR3, as DNA: TGTGCCAGCAGTTTATCGGCCAGAGCAAACACTGAAGCTTTCTTT. It encodes CASSLSARANTEAFF.

This chain uses TRBV11-1 with TRBJ2-7; the match to TRBD1 covers 8 bases. Germline CDR1 and CDR2: SGHAT and FQDESV (reference sequence). J lost 2 bases, V lost 7 bases, and 4 bases had no gene match. The CDR3 covers 13 residues. CDR3 loop: CASKGQATYEQYF. CDR3 in DNA: TGTGCCAGCAAGGGACAGGCCACCTACGAGCAGTACTTC.

The rearrangement links TRBV10-3 to TRBJ1-1, with D uncertain. The CDR3 is 13 residues long. Germline V gene sequence: CDR1 ENHRY, CDR2 SYGVKD. V was pared by 3 bases and J by 5 bases, with 10 bases between. CDR3 coding DNA: TGTGCCATCAGTGATCTAACGAATACTGAAGCTTTCTTT. This translates into CAISDLTNTEAFF.

V and J are TRBV19 and TRBJ1-2; 7 positions match TRBD1. The CDR3 extends over 14 amino acids. J was trimmed by 4 bases and V by 10 bases; bases with no gene match: 12. Germline V gene lookup returns CDR1 LNHDA and CDR2 SQIVND (reference sequence). The CDR3 coding sequence is TGTGCCACCAATACGAAGGGACAGAGCTATGGCTACACCTTC. Its protein product is CATNTKGQSYGYTF.

The chain is built from TRBV2 and TRBJ1-2; the D is unclear. Trimming stripped 3 bases from V and 2 bases from J, with 10 bases between. Germline CDR1 SNHLY, CDR2 FYNNEI. The CDR3 consists of 14 residues. The chain's CDR3 is CASSEGPGNYGYTF. The CDR3 DNA is TGTGCCAGCAGTGAGGGTCCTGGAAACTATGGCTACACCTTC.

The chain carries TRBV5-6 and TRBJ2-7, with D unresolved. The germline gives CDR1 SGHDT, CDR2 YYEEEE. V lost 2 bases to trimming and J lost 1 base, with 7 bases between them. The CDR3 has 13 amino acids. CDR3: CASSFDLSYEQYF. The CDR3, as DNA: TGTGCCAGCAGCTTTGACCTTTCCTACGAGCAGTACTTC.

This chain uses TRBV24-1 with TRBJ2-3, with 13 bases that match TRBD2. The V gene end was trimmed by 4 bases and the J gene end by 7 bases; junction bases not matched to a gene: 7. CDR3 size: 16 residues. Germline V gene sequence: CDR1 KGHDR, CDR2 SFDVKD. This CDR3 reads CATSEFGLAGVHTQYF. The CDR3 bases are TGTGCCACCAGTGAGTTTGGACTAGCGGGAGTACATACGCAGTATTTT.

V and J are TRBV19 and TRBJ1-4, with D perhaps TRBD1 (6 bases). The ends were cut back, 8 bases at V and 7 bases at J, with 11 bases in the middle. CDR1 is LNHDA, CDR2 SQIVND, per germline (reference sequence). The CDR3 spans 12 residues. This chain's CDR3 is CASQRDTEKLFF. CDR3 in DNA: TGTGCCAGTCAACGGGACACTGAAAAACTGTTTTTT.

The rearrangement uses TRBV28 and TRBJ2-5, with D unresolved. Trimming shortened V by 3 bases and J by 3 bases, and 2 bases separated the two germline ends. CDR1 is MDHEN, CDR2 SYDVKM, per germline. The CDR3 consists of 11 residues. The CDR3 bases are TGTGCCAGCAGTTTTGAAGAGACCCAGTACTTC. The encoded protein is CASSFEETQYF. The full variable domain, completed using reference TRBV28 and TRBJ2-5, is DVKVTQSSRYLVKRTGEKVFLECVQDMDHENMFWYRQDPGLGLRLIYFSYDVKMKEKGDIPEGYSVSREKKERFSLILESASTNQTSMYLCASSFEETQYFGPGTRLLVL.

The rearrangement joins TRBV19 to TRBJ1-1; D not certain. Germline V CDR1 and CDR2: LNHDA, SQIVND (reference sequence). CDR3 length equals 13 residues. V was shortened by 6 bases and J by 11 bases, with 19 bases between the two germline ends. The DNA of the CDR3 is TGTGCCAGTAGCATGGGTAGCCTTGGTGAGGCTTTCTTT. Encoded protein: CASSMGSLGEAFF. Using reference TRBV19 and TRBJ1-1 for the parts outside the CDR3, the full variable domain is DGGITQSPKYLFRKEGQNVTLSCEQNLNHDAMYWYRQDPGQGLRLIYYSQIVNDFQKGDIAEGYSVSREKKESFPLTVTSAQKNPTAFYLCASSMGSLGEAFFGQGTRLTVV.

This clone has only one observation. The chain uses TRBV5-1 and TRBJ1-6; the D is unclear. There are 17 residues in the CDR3. CDR1 and CDR2 (germline): SGHRS, YFSETQ. The V end lost 0 bases, the J end lost 6 bases, and 16 bases lay between the germline ends. CDR3 loop: CASSLDDTHSGNSPLHF. CDR3 coding DNA: TGCGCCAGCAGCTTGGATGATACACACTCTGGTAATTCACCCCTCCACTTT.

The genes are TRBV25-1 and TRBJ2-2, with D perhaps TRBD2 (6 bases). The CDR3 spans 13 residues. The germline V gene encodes CDR1 MGHDK and CDR2 SYGVNS. Trimming took off 8 bases at V and 4 bases at J, with 11 bases between the two ends. CDR3 region: CASGRDFTGELFF. As DNA, the CDR3 is TGTGCCAGCGGACGGGACTTCACCGGGGAGCTGTTTTTT.

The chain couples TRBV6-5 to TRBJ1-5; D might be TRBD1 (6 bases). CDR3 length: 15 residues. Germline V gene sequence: CDR1 MNHEY, CDR2 SVGAGI. V was cut by 2 bases and J by 6 bases, with 14 bases left in between. CDR3 in DNA: TGTGCCAGCAGTTACAGCGGGGGGCGAGGTCAGCCCCAGCATTTT. Its translation: CASSYSGGRGQPQHF.

The J gene is TRBJ1-4, the V gene TRBV29-1; a possible D gene is TRBD1 (6 bases). Germline CDR1 and CDR2: SQVTM and ANQGSEA. The CDR3 has 13 amino acids. V was shortened by 4 bases and J by 3 bases, with 9 bases between the two germline ends. CDR3 sequence: CSVAGQPNEKLFF. The CDR3 bases are TGCAGCGTTGCCGGACAGCCTAATGAAAAACTGTTTTTT. The variable domain in full, with the rest retrieved from reference TRBV29-1 and TRBJ1-4, is SAVISQKPSRDICQRGTSLTIQCQVDSQVTMMFWYRQQPGQSLTLIATANQGSEATYESGFVIDKFPISRPNLTFSTLTVSNMSPEDSSIYLCSVAGQPNEKLFFGSGTQLSVL.

The J gene is TRBJ2-2, the V gene TRBV2; 9 bases agree with TRBD1. Germline V gives CDR1 SNHLY, CDR2 FYNNEI. The CDR3 extends over 17 amino acids. V was clipped by 7 bases and J by 4 bases; unmatched bases: 13. This CDR3 reads CASTTRPGQGSTGELFF. The CDR3 nucleotides read TGTGCCAGCACCACGAGACCGGGACAGGGAAGCACCGGGGAGCTGTTTTTT.

The chain employs TRBV5-1 and TRBJ2-7, with TRBD2 matching 14 bases. The CDR3 is 15 residues long. CDR1 SGHRS and CDR2 YFSETQ come from the germline V gene. V lost 2 bases and J lost 4; bases outside the gene matches: 2. CDR3: CASSLGTSGRYEQYF. The CDR3 region has the DNA TGCGCCAGCAGCTTAGGGACTAGCGGGAGATACGAGCAGTACTTC.

The chain uses TRBV30 and TRBJ1-6; TRBD1 is a possible D gene (6 bases). CDR3 size: 14 residues. V lost 2 bases and J lost 10, with 15 bases in between. The germline V gene has CDR1 GTSNPN and CDR2 SVGIG (reference sequence). This CDR3 is CAWSRQGPLSPLHF. Here the CDR3 DNA reads TGTGCCTGGAGTCGGCAGGGGCCCCTCTCACCCCTCCACTTT.

This chain uses TRBV5-4 with TRBJ2-5; the D is unclear. The germline V gene encodes CDR1 SGHNT and CDR2 YYREEE (reference sequence). Deletions cut 4 bases from V and 3 bases from J, with 13 bases between. This CDR3 has 14 amino acids. The CDR3 bases are TGTGCCAGCAGCCTCAACCCAGAAAAAGAGACCCAGTACTTC. This sequence encodes CASSLNPEKETQYF.

V usage is TRBV7-9 and J usage is TRBJ2-3, with D perhaps TRBD2 (6 bases). V lost 1 base, J lost 1 base, and 9 bases lay in between. In germline, CDR1 is SEHNR, CDR2 FQNEAQ (reference sequence). This CDR3 is built from 15 residues. The CDR3: CASSLGASGTDTQYF. The CDR3 DNA follows: TGTGCCAGCAGCTTAGGGGCTAGCGGCACAGATACGCAGTATTTT.

The chain has TRBV7-2 and TRBJ2-2; no firm D call. Germline V gene lookup returns CDR1 SGHTA and CDR2 FQGNSA. V was cut by 0 bases and J by 6 bases, with 8 bases left in between. CDR3 length equals 14 residues. CDR3 protein: CASSLARAPGELFF. The DNA for the CDR3 is TGTGCCAGCAGCTTAGCCAGAGCGCCCGGGGAGCTGTTTTTT.

A single count supports this clone. The chain joins TRBV11-2 to TRBJ1-2; 8 bases match TRBD1. CDR1 SGHAT and CDR2 FQNNGV come from the germline V gene. V dropped 5 bases and J dropped 2; count of bases not matched to a gene: 4. The CDR3 is made up of 14 amino acids. The CDR3, as DNA: TGTGCCAGCAGCCCCGGGACAGGAAACTATGGCTACACCTTC. It is translated as CASSPGTGNYGYTF.